This T cell receptor beta chain stems from a study of T cells in Graves' hyperthyroidism and ophthalmopathy. Points from the study as a whole: Among clonotypes expanded in thyroid above 0.001, most were also found in blood.

This clonotype was counted at least ten times. The antigen is not known. Template material for amplifying TCR beta CDR3 regions consisted of RNA transcripts. An initial round of RT-PCR targeting the TCR CDR3 relied on the HTBI primer set. One entry per CDR3 protein, called by TCRdb with MiXCR from the multiplex PCR reads. The sample includes 450,000 to 650,000 distinct CDR3 sequences, 20% of them seen just once. Germline loops: CDR1 SGHAT, CDR2 FQNNGV. The CDR3 sequence is 17 residues long. V was trimmed by 0 bases and J by 2 bases, leaving 17 bases between them. V and J are TRBV11-2 and TRBJ2-7; possibly TRBD1 or TRBD2 for D (5 bases each). This receptor was taken from a man aged 18-30 years with Graves' hyperthyroidism. Sequencing input: blood. The CDR3 DNA reads TGTGCCAGCAGCTTAGAAGAAGTCCCGGGGCAGACCTACGAGCAGTACTTC. Its protein is CASSLEEVPGQTYEQYF.